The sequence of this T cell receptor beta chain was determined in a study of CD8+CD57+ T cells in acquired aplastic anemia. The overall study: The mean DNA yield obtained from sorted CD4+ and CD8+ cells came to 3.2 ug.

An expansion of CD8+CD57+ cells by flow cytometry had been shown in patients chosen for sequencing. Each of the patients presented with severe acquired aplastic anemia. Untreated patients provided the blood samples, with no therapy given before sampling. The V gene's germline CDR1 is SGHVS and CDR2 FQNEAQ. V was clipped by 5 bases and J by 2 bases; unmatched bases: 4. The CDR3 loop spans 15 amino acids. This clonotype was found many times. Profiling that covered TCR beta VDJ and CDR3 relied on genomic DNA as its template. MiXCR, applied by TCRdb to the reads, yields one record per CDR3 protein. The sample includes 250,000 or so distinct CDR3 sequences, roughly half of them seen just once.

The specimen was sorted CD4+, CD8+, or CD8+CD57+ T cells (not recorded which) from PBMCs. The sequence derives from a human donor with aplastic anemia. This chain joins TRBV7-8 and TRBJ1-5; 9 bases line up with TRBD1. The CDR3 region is CASSPRDRGNQPQHF. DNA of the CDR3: TGTGCCAGCAGCCCACGGGACAGGGGCAATCAGCCCCAGCATTTT. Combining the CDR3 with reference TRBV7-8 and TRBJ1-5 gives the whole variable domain GAGVSQSPRYKVAKRGQDVALRCDPISGHVSLFWYQQALGQGPEFLTYFQNEAQLDKSGLPSDRFFAERPEGSVSTLKIQRTQQEDSAVYLCASSPRDRGNQPQHFGDGTRLSIL.